This T cell receptor beta chain emerged from a study of blood T cells in healthy people across ages. Points from the study as a whole: CMV status of donors was not determined, possibly confounding expanded clonotype changes.

Worth noting for this clonotype: Its antigen is as yet unknown.

Trimming at V came to 5 bases and at J to 0 bases, leaving 3 bases not matched to a gene. From germline, CDR1 is PRHDT and CDR2 FYEKMQ (reference sequence). The CDR3 sequence is 15 residues long. The authors ran a second PCR of about 7 to 12 cycles using a sample-barcoded 5' primer and a J-beta primer mix. A template-switch adaptor that had 12 random nucleotides put a tag on each cDNA molecule. TCRdb re-analysed the 5' RACE reads in MiXCR, keeping a single row per CDR3 protein. The sample lists hundreds of thousands of distinct CDR3 sequences, under 45% occurring once. The sequenced material came from blood. The sequence was obtained from a man aged 55 to 70 in good health. The chain combines TRBV13 with TRBJ2-3, with TRBD2 identical over 9 bases. The CDR3 loop is CASSIAGASTDTQYF. CDR3 in DNA: TGTGCCAGCAGCATAGCGGGGGCCAGCACAGATACGCAGTATTTT.